This TCR beta chain was retrieved from a study of cytomegalovirus exposure and HLA in healthy donors. General study results and limits: Reports credit the classifier with highly specific, highly sensitive diagnosis of cytomegalovirus status. Rare TCR sequences predominated, though certain public TCRs were found in many donors.

A word on this clone: Its matching antigen is unknown.

Sequencing was performed with immunoSEQ multiplex PCR; in TCRdb, only in-frame clones are kept and a portion is missing. The sample shows 150,000 to 200,000 clones, roughly 82% of them seen only once. CDR3 length: 15 residues. From germline, CDR1 is SGHDN and CDR2 FVKESK. With V trimmed by 9 bases and J by 5 bases, 14 bases remained unmatched. This chain links TRBV14 with TRBJ2-7; 9 bases map to TRBD2. The TCR sequence derives from a woman younger than 45 in good health and CMV-seropositive. The sample was PBMCs. Here the CDR3 DNA reads TGTGCCAGTTGTAGCGGGAGTCTGATGGCGGACGAGCAGTACTTC. This gives the protein CASCSGSLMADEQYF. The variable domain in full, completed from reference TRBV14 and TRBJ2-7, reads EAGVTQFPSHSVIEKGQTVTLRCDPISGHDNLYWYRRVMGKEIKFLLHFVKESKQDESGMPNNRFLAERTGGTYSTLKVQPAELEDSGVYFCASCSGSLMADEQYFGPGTRLTVT.